The 31 T cell receptor beta chains below come from one sample, sequenced in a study of graft-versus-host responses after intestinal transplantation. Measured with immunoSEQ multiplex PCR; TCRdb has only the in-frame clones, and not every one. Of about 54,000 clones detected, roughly nine tenths appear once; the ten largest clones hold roughly 6%. The material sequenced was PBMCs, taken 650 to 670 days after intestinal transplant. All receptors come from a human patient who received an intestinal transplant, so some T cells may come from the graft donor.

The V gene is TRBV27, the J gene TRBJ2-5, with D maybe TRBD1 (6 bases). The CDR3 runs 15 residues. Trimming cost V 7 bases and J 0 bases, with 15 bases left between them. Germline lookup yields CDR1 MNHEY and CDR2 SMNVEV (reference sequence). CDR3 region: CASNRAGANQETQYF. The CDR3 nucleotides read TGTGCCAGCAATCGCGCAGGGGCCAACCAAGAGACCCAGTACTTC.

This chain joins TRBV7-9 and TRBJ2-5; perhaps TRBD2 as D (5 bases). The CDR3 loop spans 11 amino acids. The ends were cut back, 5 bases at V and 5 bases at J, with 6 bases in the middle. Germline loops: CDR1 SEHNR, CDR2 FQNEAQ (reference sequence). CDR3 DNA sequence: TGTGCCAGCAGCCGAGGGGAGACCCAGTACTTC. Translated: CASSRGETQYF. Using reference TRBV7-9 and TRBJ2-5 for the parts outside the CDR3, the full variable domain is DTGVSQNPRHKITKRGQNVTFRCDPISEHNRLYWYRQTLGQGPEFLTYFQNEAQLEKSRLLSDRFSAERPKGSFSTLEIQRTEQGDSAMYLCASSRGETQYFGPGTRLLVL.

The chain is built from TRBV7-6 and TRBJ1-3; the match to TRBD1 covers 9 bases. Losses at the gene ends were 5 bases for V and 2 bases for J; bases not matched to a gene: 7. The germline V gene has CDR1 SGHVS and CDR2 FNYEAQ. The CDR3 extends over 16 amino acids. The CDR3 DNA follows: TGTGCCAGCAGCCCGTGGGGACAGGGAACTGGAAACACCATATATTTT. Protein sequence: CASSPWGQGTGNTIYF.

The CDR3 coding sequence is TGTGCCAGCAGCTTAGGGGGGGGGCCTGAAGCTTTCTTT. It yields the protein CASSLGGGPEAFF. The chain uses TRBV11-2 and TRBJ1-1, with a weak D call TRBD1 (6 bases). Germline values: CDR1 SGHAT, CDR2 FQNNGV. Trimming left V 1 base short and J 6 bases short, with 9 bases between. The CDR3 is 13 amino acids.

The CDR3 reads CASSLAGNSYEQYF. The DNA for the CDR3 is TGTGCCAGCAGCTTGGCGGGCAACTCCTACGAGCAGTACTTC. V usage is TRBV5-6 and J usage is TRBJ2-7; D not resolved. The CDR3 runs 14 residues. V was trimmed by 0 bases and J by 0 bases, leaving 7 bases between them. Looked up from germline, CDR1 is SGHDT and CDR2 is YYEEEE. The full variable domain, its missing parts supplied by reference TRBV5-6 and TRBJ2-7, is DAGVTQSPTHLIKTRGQQVTLRCSPKSGHDTVSWYQQALGQGPQFIFQYYEEEERQRGNFPDRFSGHQFPNYSSELNVNALLLGDSALYLCASSLAGNSYEQYFGPGTRLTVT.

In its sample, this clone was seen once. The chain employs TRBV4-1 and TRBJ1-6; 9 bases fit TRBD1. This CDR3 is 16 amino acids long. From germline, CDR1 is MGHRA and CDR2 YSYEKL. The V gene end was trimmed by 5 bases and the J gene end by 6 bases; junction bases not matched to a gene: 8. Written as DNA, the CDR3 is TGCGCCAGCAGCGCGCAACCGGGACAGGGTAATTCACCCCTCCACTTT. Encoded protein: CASSAQPGQGNSPLHF.

The chain carries TRBV4-2 and TRBJ2-7; no firm D call. V was pared by 2 bases and J by 4 bases, with 18 bases between. CDR3 length equals 16 residues. Per germline, CDR1 LGHNA and CDR2 YNFKEQ. CDR3 nucleotide sequence: TGTGCCAGCAGCCAACTTGCCCCGGCAGACCCTTACGAGCAGTACTTC. It yields the protein CASSQLAPADPYEQYF.

The chain has TRBV4-1 and TRBJ1-1; weak D call: TRBD1 (5 bases). This CDR3 has 16 residues. The germline V gene encodes CDR1 MGHRA and CDR2 YSYEKL. Trimming left V 1 base short and J 4 bases short, with 16 bases between. CDR3 DNA sequence: TGCGCCAGCAGCCAAGGTTTTAGGGGTCTGGGCACTGAAGCTTTCTTT. Amino acids: CASSQGFRGLGTEAFF.

The chain employs TRBV7-3 and TRBJ2-1; tentative D call: TRBD2 (7 bases). The V gene lost 9 bases and the J gene lost 9 bases, with 21 bases spanning the gap. Germline-derived CDR1 and CDR2 are SGHTA and FQGTGA. The CDR3 extends over 14 amino acids. CDR3 sequence (DNA): TGTGCCAGTACCAGGGAGGGGGTTGTTGGTGAGCAGTTCTTC. This translates into CASTREGVVGEQFF.

The V gene is TRBV5-6, the J gene TRBJ2-2, with D hard to call. This CDR3 has 12 amino acids. Trimming removed 2 bases from V and 4 bases from J, with 3 bases in between. CDR1 and CDR2 (germline): SGHDT, YYEEEE. The CDR3 DNA is TGTGCCAGCAGCTTTGGCACCGGGGAGCTGTTTTTT. Residues: CASSFGTGELFF.

The CDR3 nucleotides are TGTGCCTGGAGCGCGAATAATGAAAAACTGTTTTTT. As protein: CAWSANNEKLFF. The chain carries TRBV30 and TRBJ1-4; D not resolved. V was clipped by 3 bases and J by 4 bases, with 6 bases between them. Germline CDR1 and CDR2: GTSNPN and SVGIG (reference sequence). The CDR3 length is 12 residues.

The V gene is TRBV7-9, the J gene TRBJ1-3, with D possibly matching TRBD1 (5 bases). The CDR3 has 13 residues. Trimming cost V 1 base and J 9 bases, with 10 bases left between them. Germline V lookup: CDR1 SEHNR, CDR2 FQNEAQ (reference sequence). CDR3 residues: CASSLEGVGTIYF. The CDR3 nucleotides read TGTGCCAGCAGCTTAGAAGGGGTCGGCACCATATATTTT.

This chain joins TRBV18 and TRBJ2-3; D could derive from TRBD1 or TRBD2 (5 bases each). The CDR3 is 14 residues long. Trimming took off 0 bases at V and 2 bases at J, with 6 bases between the two ends. Per the germline V gene, CDR1 is KGHSH and CDR2 is LQKENI. The DNA for the CDR3 is TGTGCCAGCTCACCACCGGGGGTCACAGATACGCAGTATTTT. Translation: CASSPPGVTDTQYF.

This chain uses TRBV6-1 with TRBJ2-5; 10 bases are shared with TRBD2. This CDR3 is built from 15 residues. The germline V gene encodes CDR1 MNHNS and CDR2 SASEGT. With 2 bases clipped from V and 2 bases from J, the junction kept 2 bases outside the gene matches. DNA of the CDR3: TGTGCCAGCAGTGAAATTAGCGGGGGGCAAGAGACCCAGTACTTC. This gives the protein CASSEISGGQETQYF.

This clone was seen once. The V gene is TRBV13, the J gene TRBJ1-1; 11 bases align to TRBD1. After removal of 3 bases from V and 4 bases from J, the junction contained 4 bases not matched to a gene. Per germline, CDR1 PRHDT and CDR2 FYEKMQ (reference sequence). The CDR3 runs 15 residues. CDR3 sequence: CASSFGQGAFTEAFF. The CDR3 DNA reads TGTGCCAGCAGCTTCGGACAGGGGGCGTTCACTGAAGCTTTCTTT.

The chain joins TRBV19 to TRBJ1-1; D might be TRBD1 (6 bases). The V gene lost 7 bases and the J gene lost 7 bases, with 22 bases spanning the gap. Germline CDR1 is LNHDA and CDR2 is SQIVND (reference sequence). The CDR3 runs to 15 residues. The CDR3 is CASNRQDRASGEAFF. The DNA for the CDR3 is TGTGCCAGTAACAGACAGGACCGGGCTTCCGGTGAAGCTTTCTTT. The whole variable domain, remainder taken from reference TRBV19 and TRBJ1-1, is DGGITQSPKYLFRKEGQNVTLSCEQNLNHDAMYWYRQDPGQGLRLIYYSQIVNDFQKGDIAEGYSVSREKKESFPLTVTSAQKNPTAFYLCASNRQDRASGEAFFGQGTRLTVV.

V gene TRBV5-1 combines with J gene TRBJ1-4, with a tentative D call TRBD1 (6 bases). The CDR3 is 14 residues long. Germline CDR1 and CDR2: SGHRS and YFSETQ. V shed 0 bases and J shed 8 bases, with 11 bases lying between them. This chain's CDR3 is CASSLDREGEKLFF. The DNA of the CDR3 is TGCGCCAGCAGCTTGGACAGGGAGGGCGAAAAACTGTTTTTT.

V and J are TRBV27 and TRBJ2-3; 8 nucleotides agree with TRBD1. The CDR3 is 15 amino acids. Losses at the gene ends were 5 bases for V and 4 bases for J; bases not matched to a gene: 8. In germline, CDR1 is MNHEY, CDR2 SMNVEV (reference sequence). CDR3 in DNA: TGTGCCAGCAGTCCCGGACAGGGATTTCCAGATACGCAGTATTTT. It translates to CASSPGQGFPDTQYF.

This clone was found a few times. This rearrangement joins TRBV18 to TRBJ1-1, with unresolved D. Germline V lookup: CDR1 KGHSH, CDR2 LQKENI. The CDR3 loop spans 12 amino acids. The V end was cut by 0 bases, the J end by 8 bases, with 7 bases between. DNA for the CDR3: TGTGCCAGCTCACCACCATCCCGGGAAGCTTTCTTT. Residues: CASSPPSREAFF.

This chain connects TRBV7-9 to TRBJ1-2; no clear D. This CDR3 spans 13 amino acids. The V end was cut by 0 bases, the J end by 5 bases, with 7 bases between. Per the germline V gene, CDR1 is SEHNR and CDR2 is FQNEAQ (reference sequence). The CDR3 sequence is CASSLAGNYGYTF. In nucleotides, the CDR3 is TGTGCCAGCAGCTTAGCAGGGAATTATGGCTACACCTTC.

The rearrangement uses TRBV9 and TRBJ2-1, with a weak D call TRBD2 (6 bases). Germline V gene data show CDR1 as SGDLS and CDR2 as YYNGEE. The ends were cut back, 0 bases at V and 4 bases at J, with 14 bases in the middle. The CDR3 consists of 16 residues. The CDR3 nucleotides read TGTGCCAGCAGCGTAGATACTAGCAGGAAGTACAATGAGCAGTTCTTC. This codes for CASSVDTSRKYNEQFF.

The J gene is TRBJ1-5, the V gene TRBV4-1; D not resolved. The V end lost 0 bases, the J end lost 6 bases, and 12 bases lay between the germline ends. Germline CDR1 MGHRA, CDR2 YSYEKL. The length of the CDR3 is 15 residues. The CDR3: CASSQDLPGGQPQHF. CDR3 sequence (DNA): TGCGCCAGCAGCCAAGATCTTCCGGGAGGTCAGCCCCAGCATTTT.

The chain couples TRBV6-5 to TRBJ2-1; a possible D gene is TRBD1 (5 bases). From germline, CDR1 is MNHEY and CDR2 SVGAGI. V lost 4 bases and J lost 8, with 18 bases in between. The CDR3 has 15 residues. The CDR3 DNA follows: TGTGCCAGCAGTTTGCGGCAGGGATCCATCTATGAGCAGTTCTTC. This codes for CASSLRQGSIYEQFF.

This clone was picked up one time. The genes are TRBV16 and TRBJ2-7; no clear D gene. Per germline, CDR1 KGHSY and CDR2 FQNENV. Trimming cost V 2 bases and J 4 bases, with 6 bases left between them. The CDR3 consists of 12 residues. CDR3: CASSQGVYEQYF. Written as DNA, the CDR3 is TGTGCCAGCAGCCAAGGTGTTTACGAGCAGTACTTC.

V usage is TRBV6-5 and J usage is TRBJ1-1; weak D call: TRBD1 (5 bases). This CDR3 is built from 14 residues. V gave up 7 bases and J gave up 1 base, with 13 bases separating them. Germline V gene lookup returns CDR1 MNHEY and CDR2 SVGAGI. The CDR3 sequence: CASTNYGQNTEAFF. CDR3 in DNA: TGTGCCAGCACGAATTATGGACAGAACACTGAAGCTTTCTTT.

The J gene is TRBJ1-1, the V gene TRBV21-1; the table assigns TRBD1, which was not confirmed against the DNA. TRBV21-1 is flagged as a pseudogene. This CDR3 is built from 14 residues. The CDR3 nucleotides are TGTGCCATTTTTACAGGGGGCATGAACACTGAAGCTTTCTTT. Translation: CAIFTGGMNTEAFF.

This chain uses TRBV18 with TRBJ1-5; TRBD1 might be the D (5 bases). CDR3 length: 13 amino acids. The ends were cut back, 6 bases at V and 4 bases at J, with 10 bases in the middle. Germline lookup yields CDR1 KGHSH and CDR2 LQKENI. CDR3 sequence reads: CASSRAANQPQHF. In nucleotides, the CDR3 is TGTGCCAGCTCCAGGGCTGCTAATCAGCCCCAGCATTTT.

This chain links TRBV19 with TRBJ1-3, with TRBD1 as a possible D gene (6 bases). This CDR3 comprises 17 residues. Trimming pared 2 bases from V and 0 bases from J, leaving 14 bases between. CDR1 and CDR2 (germline): LNHDA, SQIVND (reference sequence). The CDR3 nucleotides read TGTGCCAGTAGTATATTGGGGGCCGGGACCTCTGGAAACACCATATATTTT. This sequence encodes CASSILGAGTSGNTIYF.

This sequence joins TRBV4-1 and TRBJ2-6; D possibly corresponds to TRBD1 (5 bases). Germline loops: CDR1 MGHRA, CDR2 YSYEKL. The CDR3 contains 17 residues. The V end was cut by 2 bases, the J end by 0 bases, with 11 bases between. CDR3 protein: CASSQPGLSSGANVLTF. The CDR3 coding sequence is TGCGCCAGCAGCCAACCAGGGCTATCCTCTGGGGCCAACGTCCTGACTTTC.

The chain has TRBV15 and TRBJ1-1, with 7 positions matching TRBD1. The germline gives CDR1 LNHNV, CDR2 YYDKDF (reference sequence). This CDR3 has 13 amino acids. Trimming cost V 10 bases and J 7 bases; bases outside gene matches: 12. The DNA of the CDR3 is TGTGCCATTAGTTGGGGAGGGGGCATTGAAGCTTTCTTT. Translating gives CAISWGGGIEAFF.

The chain links TRBV2 to TRBJ1-3, with 10 bases identical to TRBD1. The CDR3 runs to 12 residues. Germline V gene sequence: CDR1 SNHLY, CDR2 FYNNEI. Losses at the gene ends were 10 bases for V and 8 bases for J; bases not matched to a gene: 5. CDR3 loop: CANMDRGDTIYF. The CDR3 region has the DNA TGTGCCAACATGGACAGGGGGGACACCATATATTTT.